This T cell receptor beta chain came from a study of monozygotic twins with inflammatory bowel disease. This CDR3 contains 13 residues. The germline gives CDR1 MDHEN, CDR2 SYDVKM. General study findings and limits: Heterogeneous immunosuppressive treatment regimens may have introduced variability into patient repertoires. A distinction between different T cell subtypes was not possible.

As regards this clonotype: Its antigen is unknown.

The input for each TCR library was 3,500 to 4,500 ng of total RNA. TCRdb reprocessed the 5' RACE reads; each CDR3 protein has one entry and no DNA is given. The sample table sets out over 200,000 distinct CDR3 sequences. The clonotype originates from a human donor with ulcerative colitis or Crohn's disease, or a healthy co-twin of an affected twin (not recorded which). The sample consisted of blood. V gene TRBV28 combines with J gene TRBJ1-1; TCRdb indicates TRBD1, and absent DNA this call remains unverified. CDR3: CATRDTLNTEAFF.